These 30 T cell receptor beta chains came from one sample sequenced in a study of shared clonotypes between healthy human individuals. Method: immunoSEQ multiplex PCR; TCRdb's copy keeps in-frame clones and lacks some. The sample consists of around 700,000 clones, 72% of them appearing once. Sequenced: memory CD4+ T cells sorted from blood. Subset defined: CD45RA-negative fraction. These receptor sequences come from a young woman in good health.

The chain has TRBV29-1 and TRBJ2-3; a weak D match, TRBD2 (5 bases). This CDR3 comprises 14 residues. Germline assignment: CDR1 SQVTM and CDR2 ANQGSEA. The germline V and J ends were trimmed by 5 bases and 4 bases, with 16 bases remaining between them. The CDR3 DNA sequence: TGCAGCGTTCCACCGGAAGGGAGTGCAGATACGCAGTATTTT. It specifies CSVPPEGSADTQYF.

The chain is built from TRBV6-6 and TRBJ2-7; TRBD1 aligns across 9 bases. With 2 bases clipped from V and 3 bases from J, the junction kept 2 bases outside the gene matches. Germline V gene lookup returns CDR1 MNHNY and CDR2 SVGAGI (reference sequence). The CDR3 contains 14 residues. This CDR3 reads CASSYPGQGYEQYF. In DNA form, the CDR3 reads TGTGCCAGCAGTTACCCGGGACAGGGCTACGAGCAGTACTTC.

This clone has more than one count but fewer than ten. The J gene is TRBJ1-4, the V gene TRBV19; D remains ambiguous. The germline V gene has CDR1 LNHDA and CDR2 SQIVND (reference sequence). V was pared by 5 bases and J by 8 bases, with 21 bases between. The CDR3 loop spans 16 amino acids. The CDR3 here is CASSFPTFRGGEKLFF. CDR3 nucleotides: TGTGCCAGTAGTTTCCCTACGTTCCGAGGTGGCGAAAAACTGTTTTTT.

This sequence joins TRBV7-3 and TRBJ2-1; TRBD2 matches 8 bases. The germline V gene encodes CDR1 SGHTA and CDR2 FQGTGA. The CDR3 consists of 16 residues. V trimming: 1 base; J trimming: 10 bases; junction bases outside the gene matches: 12. The CDR3 loop is CASSLMSRGGPSEQFF. The DNA for the CDR3 is TGTGCCAGCAGCTTAATGTCCCGGGGGGGACCCTCGGAGCAGTTCTTC.

This chain links TRBV5-1 with TRBJ2-3, with D possibly matching TRBD1 (7 bases). The CDR3 contains 15 residues. The V and J ends lost 0 bases and 6 bases respectively, with 14 bases between them. Germline CDR1 and CDR2: SGHRS and YFSETQ. The CDR3 is CASSLADRDLDTQYF. CDR3 bases: TGCGCCAGCAGCTTGGCAGACAGGGACTTGGATACGCAGTATTTT. Combining the CDR3 with reference TRBV5-1 and TRBJ2-3 gives the whole variable domain KAGVTQTPRYLIKTRGQQVTLSCSPISGHRSVSWYQQTPGQGLQFLFEYFSETQRNKGNFPGRFSGRQFSNSRSEMNVSTLELGDSALYLCASSLADRDLDTQYFGPGTRLTVL.

This sequence joins TRBV5-4 and TRBJ2-5; TRBD2 matches 16 bases. Trimming cost V 3 bases and J 4 bases; bases outside gene matches: 6. Germline V gene lookup returns CDR1 SGHNT and CDR2 YYREEE (reference sequence). The CDR3 consists of 17 residues. The CDR3 here is CASSSGTSGRAAETQYF. CDR3 DNA sequence: TGTGCCAGCAGCTCCGGGACTAGCGGGAGGGCCGCAGAGACCCAGTACTTC.

V is TRBV19 and J is TRBJ1-1; TRBD1 is a possible D gene (5 bases). Germline CDR1 and CDR2: LNHDA and SQIVND (reference sequence). There are 16 residues in the CDR3. V was cut by 2 bases and J by 4 bases, with 17 bases left in between. Here the CDR3 reads CASSIQGQWGITEAFF. CDR3 sequence (DNA): TGTGCCAGTAGTATACAAGGGCAATGGGGGATCACTGAAGCTTTCTTT.

The chain combines TRBV20-1 with TRBJ2-1; the D is unclear. CDR1 is DFQATT, CDR2 SNEGSKA, per germline (reference sequence). The CDR3 runs 11 residues. The CDR3 region is CSLSGYNEQFF. In DNA form, the CDR3 reads TGCAGCCTTTCCGGCTACAATGAGCAGTTCTTC.

The chain uses TRBV28 and TRBJ2-7, with 7 bases aligning to TRBD2. V trimming: 1 base; J trimming: 0 bases; junction bases outside the gene matches: 6. The CDR3 length is 16 residues. The V gene's germline CDR1 is MDHEN and CDR2 SYDVKM. The CDR3 sequence is CASSLSGRGFSYEQYF. DNA for the CDR3: TGTGCCAGCAGTTTATCGGGGAGGGGTTTCTCCTACGAGCAGTACTTC.

This sequence joins TRBV4-1 and TRBJ2-1; maybe TRBD2 (5 bases). This CDR3 is built from 13 residues. V lost 4 bases and J lost 9, with 13 bases in between. Germline CDR1 MGHRA, CDR2 YSYEKL. The CDR3 DNA is TGCGCCAGCAGCCCGGGGATCTCTTCTGAGCAGTTCTTC. Residues: CASSPGISSEQFF.

The chain has TRBV9 and TRBJ2-3; D remains ambiguous. V shed 0 bases and J shed 4 bases, with 12 bases lying between them. The germline V gene has CDR1 SGDLS and CDR2 YYNGEE. The CDR3 runs 15 residues. The CDR3: CASSVGVSFADTQYF. CDR3 coding DNA: TGTGCCAGCAGCGTAGGAGTTAGTTTCGCAGATACGCAGTATTTT.

V gene TRBV7-2 combines with J gene TRBJ1-4; D is ambiguous. Per the germline V gene, CDR1 is SGHTA and CDR2 is FQGNSA. Trimming shortened V by 6 bases and J by 7 bases, and 24 bases separated the two germline ends. The CDR3 length is 17 residues. CDR3 region: CASRRSSRGNVGEKLFF. CDR3 in DNA: TGTGCCAGCAGACGTTCGTCACGGGGTAACGTCGGTGAAAAACTGTTTTTT.

V and J are TRBV4-1 and TRBJ2-3; the D gene could be TRBD1 or TRBD2 (7 bases each). Trimming took 4 bases from V and 5 from J, leaving 19 bases between them. Germline V gene lookup returns CDR1 MGHRA and CDR2 YSYEKL. The CDR3 sequence is 16 residues long. CDR3 coding DNA: TGCGCCAGCAGCCTGGGGGGGAGGGGGCGCGTAGATACGCAGTATTTT. Translating it yields CASSLGGRGRVDTQYF.

The rearrangement links TRBV11-1 to TRBJ2-1; D is possibly TRBD2 (5 bases). Germline CDR1 reads SGHAT; CDR2 reads FQDESV (reference sequence). The CDR3 runs 15 residues. V was pared by 1 base and J by 6 bases, with 13 bases between. The CDR3 reads CASSLGSFRGNEQFF. Written as DNA, the CDR3 is TGTGCCAGCAGCTTAGGGTCATTTCGGGGCAATGAGCAGTTCTTC.

This clone came up a few times. A far bigger clonotype differs at one base, so this is likely a read error. The V call is TRBV6-1, the J call TRBJ2-7; 7 bases are shared with TRBD1. The CDR3 consists of 14 residues. V shed 6 bases and J 0 bases; nucleotides not matched to a gene: 5. Germline V lookup: CDR1 MNHNS, CDR2 SASEGT. CDR3 amino acids: CASRAGTASYEQYF. In DNA form, the CDR3 reads TGTGCCAGCAGAGCCGGGACAGCCTCCTACGAGCAGTACTTC.

The chain links TRBV29-1 to TRBJ1-2, with D possibly being TRBD1 (5 bases). The CDR3 covers 15 residues. The V gene's germline CDR1 is SQVTM and CDR2 ANQGSEA. Trimming cost V 0 bases and J 4 bases, with 15 bases left between them. CDR3 nucleotide sequence: TGCAGCGTTGAAGACAGGGCCGGGAAGGGCTATGGCTACACCTTC. Amino acids: CSVEDRAGKGYGYTF.

A remark on this clone: The identical CDR3 is also encoded by other nucleotide sequences in the sample. The genes are TRBV6-5 and TRBJ2-7; unclear D gene. Germline CDR1 MNHEY, CDR2 SVGAGI. V was shortened by 6 bases and J by 4 bases, with 7 bases between the two germline ends. The CDR3 covers 11 residues. The DNA for the CDR3 is TGTGCCAGCAGGGACGGATACGAGCAGTACTTC. This translates into CASRDGYEQYF.

This clone was recorded many times. V is TRBV2 and J is TRBJ1-5; the match to TRBD1 covers 7 bases. The CDR3 spans 14 residues. Germline CDR1 and CDR2: SNHLY and FYNNEI. V dropped 4 bases and J dropped 7; count of bases not matched to a gene: 7. The CDR3 here is CASSARQGRQPQHF. CDR3 coding DNA: TGTGCCAGCAGTGCCCGACAGGGACGACAGCCCCAGCATTTT.

The V gene is TRBV27, the J gene TRBJ1-5; 8 nucleotides match TRBD1. Germline V lookup: CDR1 MNHEY, CDR2 SMNVEV (reference sequence). This CDR3 has 19 amino acids. V trimming: 7 bases; J trimming: 2 bases; junction bases outside the gene matches: 19. The CDR3 reads CASTGEDRAIINGNQPQHF. The CDR3 nucleotides are TGTGCCAGCACCGGGGAGGACAGGGCCATTATAAACGGCAATCAGCCCCAGCATTTT.

The V gene is TRBV4-2, the J gene TRBJ2-5, with D maybe TRBD2 (5 bases). Trimming took 0 bases from V and 5 from J, leaving 22 bases between them. From germline, CDR1 is LGHNA and CDR2 YNFKEQ. CDR3 length: 18 amino acids. DNA for the CDR3: TGTGCCAGCAGCCAAGATCGATCAGCGGACCAGCTTTTGGAGACCCAGTACTTC. Amino acid sequence: CASSQDRSADQLLETQYF.

V usage is TRBV27 and J usage is TRBJ2-7; D is uncertain. The germline V and J ends were trimmed by 4 bases and 7 bases, with 8 bases remaining between them. This CDR3 region has 11 residues. Germline V gene data show CDR1 as MNHEY and CDR2 as SMNVEV (reference sequence). Here the CDR3 DNA reads TGTGCCAGCAGTTCTCAGAGGGAGCAGTACTTC. This translates into CASSSQREQYF.

This chain uses TRBV29-1 with TRBJ1-1, with D possibly TRBD1 on 5 matching bases. Germline assignment: CDR1 SQVTM and CDR2 ANQGSEA. The CDR3 extends over 10 amino acids. V lost 2 bases to trimming and J lost 8 bases, with 6 bases between them. The CDR3 sequence is CSVEKGEAFF. CDR3 DNA: TGCAGCGTTGAAAAGGGGGAAGCTTTCTTT.

The chain is built from TRBV6-1 and TRBJ2-1; TRBD2 is a possible D gene (6 bases). The CDR3 contains 13 residues. The germline V gene encodes CDR1 MNHNS and CDR2 SASEGT. V dropped 4 bases and J dropped 10 bases, with 14 bases sitting between them. CDR3 region: CASSVAPGAEQFF. The CDR3 DNA is TGTGCCAGCAGTGTAGCTCCGGGAGCCGAGCAGTTCTTC.

This clone was seen a handful of times. V usage is TRBV19 and J usage is TRBJ2-2; D is undetermined. Germline CDR1 reads LNHDA; CDR2 reads SQIVND (reference sequence). The ends were cut back, 2 bases at V and 2 bases at J, with 9 bases in the middle. This CDR3 is built from 15 residues. The CDR3 sequence: CASSIRAANTGELFF. Written as DNA, the CDR3 is TGTGCCAGTAGTATAAGGGCAGCTAACACCGGGGAGCTGTTTTTT.

This chain uses TRBV2 with TRBJ2-5; D not resolved. The assigned J gene may be wrong: the sequence end matches TRBJ2-7 better. This CDR3 is 14 amino acids long. CDR1 is SNHLY and CDR2 is FYNNEI in the germline V gene. The CDR3 loop reads CASSAGSPAHEQYF. CDR3 DNA: TGTGCCAGCAGTGCGGGCAGCCCAGCCCACGAGCAGTACTTC.

The V and J genes are TRBV29-1 and TRBJ2-1, with 11 bases matching TRBD2. This CDR3 is 15 amino acids long. CDR1 is SQVTM and CDR2 is ANQGSEA in the germline V gene. V gave up 6 bases and J gave up 7 bases; unmatched junction bases: 11. DNA for the CDR3: TGCAGCGTGGCAAAACTAGCGGGAGTGGGGAATGAGCAGTTCTTC. Translated, it gives CSVAKLAGVGNEQFF.

The chain uses TRBV7-7 and TRBJ2-5; tentatively, D is TRBD2 (5 bases). The length of the CDR3 is 13 residues. Per germline, CDR1 SSHAT and CDR2 FNYEAQ (reference sequence). Between the trimmed V and J ends, which lost 4 bases and 5 bases, there was a span of 11 bases. The CDR3 coding sequence is TGTGCCAGCAGCTACAACCCGGGGGAGACCCAGTACTTC. It encodes CASSYNPGETQYF.

This chain uses TRBV18 with TRBJ2-1; 7 bases are shared with TRBD2. Germline assignment: CDR1 KGHSH and CDR2 LQKENI. The CDR3 is 17 amino acids. After removal of 0 bases from V and 9 bases from J, the junction contained 14 bases not matched to a gene. For the CDR3, the DNA is TGTGCCAGCTCACCACCTGGAGGGAGGGGATTTCGGGGTGAGCAGTTCTTC. Translated: CASSPPGGRGFRGEQFF.

The chain recombines TRBV19 with TRBJ1-2, with 8 bases lining up with TRBD1. The J segment lost 0 bases and the V segment lost 5 bases, leaving 5 bases of the junction unmatched. This CDR3 has 15 amino acids. Germline V CDR1 and CDR2: LNHDA, SQIVND (reference sequence). The CDR3 sequence: CASSLQGGSNYGYTF. In DNA form, the CDR3 reads TGTGCCAGTAGTCTACAGGGGGGATCTAACTATGGCTACACCTTC.

This sequence joins TRBV5-4 and TRBJ2-4; a possible D gene is TRBD2 (6 bases). The CDR3 spans 15 residues. Germline values: CDR1 SGHNT, CDR2 YYREEE (reference sequence). V was cut by 4 bases and J by 7 bases, with 18 bases left in between. CDR3 coding DNA: TGTGCCAGCAGCGGGGGACTGTCGTTTTCTAACATTCAGTACTTC. It codes for CASSGGLSFSNIQYF.